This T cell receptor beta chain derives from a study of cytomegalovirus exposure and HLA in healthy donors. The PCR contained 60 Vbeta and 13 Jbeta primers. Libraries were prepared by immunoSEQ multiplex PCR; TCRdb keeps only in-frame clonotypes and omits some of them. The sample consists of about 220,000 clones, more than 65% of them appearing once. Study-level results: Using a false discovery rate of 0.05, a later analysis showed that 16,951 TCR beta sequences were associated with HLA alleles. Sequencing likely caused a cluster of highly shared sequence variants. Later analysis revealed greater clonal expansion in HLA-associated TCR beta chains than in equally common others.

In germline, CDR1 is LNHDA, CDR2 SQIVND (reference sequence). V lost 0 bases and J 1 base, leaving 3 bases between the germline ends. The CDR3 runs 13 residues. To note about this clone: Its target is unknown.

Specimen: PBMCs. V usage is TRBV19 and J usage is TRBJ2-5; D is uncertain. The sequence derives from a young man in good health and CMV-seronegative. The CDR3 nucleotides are TGTGCCAGTAGTATAGAGCGCCAAGAGACCCAGTACTTC. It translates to CASSIERQETQYF.